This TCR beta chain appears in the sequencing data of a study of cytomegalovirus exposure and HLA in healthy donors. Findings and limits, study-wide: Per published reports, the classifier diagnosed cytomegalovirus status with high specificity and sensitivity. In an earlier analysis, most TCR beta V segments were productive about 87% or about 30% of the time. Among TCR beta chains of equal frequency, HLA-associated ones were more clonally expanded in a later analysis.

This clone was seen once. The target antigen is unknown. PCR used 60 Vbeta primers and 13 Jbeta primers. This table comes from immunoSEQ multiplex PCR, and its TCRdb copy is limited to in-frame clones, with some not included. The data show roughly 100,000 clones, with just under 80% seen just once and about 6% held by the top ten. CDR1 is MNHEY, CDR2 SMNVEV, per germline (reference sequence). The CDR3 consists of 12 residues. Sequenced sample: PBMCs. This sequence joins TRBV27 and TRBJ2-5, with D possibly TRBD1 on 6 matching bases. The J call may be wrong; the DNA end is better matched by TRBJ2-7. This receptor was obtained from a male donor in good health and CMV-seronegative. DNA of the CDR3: TGTGCCAGCAGTTCGTCAGGGGTCGAGCAGTACTTC. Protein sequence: CASSSSGVEQYF.